This T cell receptor beta chain was recorded in a study of identifying expanded T cells in peripheral blood. Study-wide findings and caveats: Differentially abundant clones: around 1.2 between replicates, about 17 at approximately 14 days, under 25 at four. Clone count variance between roughly two-week samples rose with total template count.

No infections or other immune events were documented during collection. This clone was seen repeatedly, ten times or more. What it recognizes is unknown. The table came from immunoSEQ multiplex PCR; TCRdb's copy has only in-frame clones and leaves some out. Among more than 95,000 clones listed, approximately 88% were seen once. Germline CDR1 is MGHRA and CDR2 is YSYEKL. V shed 4 bases and J shed 3 bases, with 7 bases lying between them. The CDR3 runs 13 residues. This receptor was identified in a person aged 18 to 70 in good health. Sequencing input: blood. This chain connects TRBV4-1 to TRBJ1-5; tentative D call: TRBD1 (5 bases). The CDR3 bases are TGCGCCAGCAGCCTGACAGCCAATCAGCCCCAGCATTTT. This codes for CASSLTANQPQHF.